Below, 2 T cell receptor beta chains from the same sample are listed, as sequenced in a study of blood T cell repertoires in COVID-19. Method: immunoSEQ multiplex PCR; TCRdb's copy keeps in-frame clones and lacks some. The repertoire holds approximately 38,000 clones, with roughly 88% as singletons. The sample was peripheral blood. The receptor set was obtained from a woman between 70 and 85 years old with active COVID-19.

The J gene is TRBJ1-2, the V gene TRBV6-2 or TRBV6-3, with 11 bases aligning to TRBD1. From germline, CDR1 is MNHEY and CDR2 SVGEGT. V dropped 4 bases and J dropped 8; count of bases not matched to a gene: 3. This CDR3 region has 13 residues. The DNA for the CDR3 is TGTGCCAGCAGTTGGACAGGGGGCGCCGGCTACACCTTC. Encoded protein: CASSWTGGAGYTF.

The chain joins TRBV5-1 to TRBJ2-3, with 10 bases matching TRBD2. The germline V gene has CDR1 SGHRS and CDR2 YFSETQ. The V and J ends lost 0 bases and 4 bases, in that order; junction bases with no gene match: 5. The CDR3 runs to 16 residues. The CDR3, as DNA: TGCGCCAGCAGCTTGGGAAGACTAGCGGGCCCAGATACGCAGTATTTT. Protein product: CASSLGRLAGPDTQYF.